Included here is one TCR beta chain sequence, with context. Its antigen is not known. This entry is derived from a study of cytomegalovirus exposure and HLA in healthy donors. This CDR3 is 13 amino acids long. Per the germline V gene, CDR1 is MNHNY and CDR2 is SVGAGI (reference sequence). With 6 bases removed from V and 4 bases from J, the gap between germline ends came to 10 bases. Study findings and constraints: A later analysis by the authors found several of the most significant clusters apparently linked to common viral pathogens. The classifier was said to identify cytomegalovirus status with high specificity and sensitivity. From TCR beta sequences, most subjects' HLA-A and HLA-B alleles were reportedly predicted accurately. In a later analysis, HLA-associated TCR beta chains were more clonally expanded than equally common others.

PCR was performed using 60 Vbeta and 13 Jbeta primers. Profiled with immunoSEQ multiplex PCR; TCRdb holds only in-frame clones, not every one. This table holds some 120,000 clones, approximately 80% found once. The sample taken for sequencing was PBMCs. The chain combines TRBV6-6 with TRBJ1-3, with D uncertain. This sequence originates from a woman between 18 and 30 years old in good health and CMV-seronegative. The CDR3 is CASSPGIGNTIYF. The CDR3 DNA sequence: TGTGCCAGCAGCCCCGGGATCGGAAACACCATATATTTT.